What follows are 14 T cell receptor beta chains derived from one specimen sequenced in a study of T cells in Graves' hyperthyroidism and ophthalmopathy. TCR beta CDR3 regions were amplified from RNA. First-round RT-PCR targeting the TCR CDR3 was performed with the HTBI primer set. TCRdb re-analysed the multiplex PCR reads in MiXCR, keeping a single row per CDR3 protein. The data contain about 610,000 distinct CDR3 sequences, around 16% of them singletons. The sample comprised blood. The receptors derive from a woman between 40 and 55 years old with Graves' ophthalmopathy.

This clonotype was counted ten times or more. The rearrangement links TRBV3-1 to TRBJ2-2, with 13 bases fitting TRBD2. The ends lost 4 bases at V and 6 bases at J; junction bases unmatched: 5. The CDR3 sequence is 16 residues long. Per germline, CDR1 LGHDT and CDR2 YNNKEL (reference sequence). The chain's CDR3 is CASSRGLAGVSGELFF. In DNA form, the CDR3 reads TGTGCCAGCAGCCGAGGACTAGCGGGAGTATCCGGGGAGCTGTTTTTT.

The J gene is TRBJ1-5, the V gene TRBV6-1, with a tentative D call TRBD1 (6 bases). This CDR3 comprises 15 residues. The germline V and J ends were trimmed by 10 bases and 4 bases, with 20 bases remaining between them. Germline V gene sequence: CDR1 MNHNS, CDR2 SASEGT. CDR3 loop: CAISEPTGANQPQHF. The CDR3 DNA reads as TGTGCCATTTCGGAACCGACAGGAGCGAATCAGCCCCAGCATTTT.

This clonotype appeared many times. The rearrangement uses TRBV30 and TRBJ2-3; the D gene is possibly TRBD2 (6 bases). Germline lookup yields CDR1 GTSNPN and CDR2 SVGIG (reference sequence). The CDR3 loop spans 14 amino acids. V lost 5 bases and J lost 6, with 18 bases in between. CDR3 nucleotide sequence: TGTGCCTGGGAGGTTGCGGGGAGAGCGGATACGCAGTATTTT. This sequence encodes CAWEVAGRADTQYF.

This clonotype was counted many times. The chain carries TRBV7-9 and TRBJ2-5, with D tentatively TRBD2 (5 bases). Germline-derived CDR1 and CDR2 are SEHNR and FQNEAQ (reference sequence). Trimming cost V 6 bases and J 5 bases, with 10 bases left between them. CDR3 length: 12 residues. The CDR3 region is CASSSTKETQYF. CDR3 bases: TGTGCCAGCAGTTCGACTAAGGAGACCCAGTACTTC.

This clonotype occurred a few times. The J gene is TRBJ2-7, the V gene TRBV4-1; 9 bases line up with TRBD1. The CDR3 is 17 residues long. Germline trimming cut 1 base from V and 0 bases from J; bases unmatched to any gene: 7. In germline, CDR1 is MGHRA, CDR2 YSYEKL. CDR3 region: CASSQGSQGAISYEQYF. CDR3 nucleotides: TGCGCCAGCAGCCAAGGCTCACAGGGGGCTATCTCCTACGAGCAGTACTTC.

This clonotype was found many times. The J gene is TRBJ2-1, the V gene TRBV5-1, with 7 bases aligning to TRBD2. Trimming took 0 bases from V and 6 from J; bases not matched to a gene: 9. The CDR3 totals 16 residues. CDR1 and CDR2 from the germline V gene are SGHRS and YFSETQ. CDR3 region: CASSLDLGGFTNEQFF. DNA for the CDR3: TGCGCCAGCAGCTTGGATCTGGGGGGGTTCACCAATGAGCAGTTCTTC.

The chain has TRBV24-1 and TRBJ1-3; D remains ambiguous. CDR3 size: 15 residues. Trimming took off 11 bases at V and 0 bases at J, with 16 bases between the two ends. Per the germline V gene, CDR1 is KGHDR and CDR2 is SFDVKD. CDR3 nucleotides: TGTGCCATACCTTCCGGGCCTTCCTCTGGAAACACCATATATTTT. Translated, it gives CAIPSGPSSGNTIYF.

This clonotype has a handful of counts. CDR3 nucleotides: TGCAGCGTTGATTCCGTGACTAGTAGCACAGATACGCAGTATTTT. It encodes CSVDSVTSSTDTQYF. V gene TRBV29-1 combines with J gene TRBJ2-3; a weak D match, TRBD2 (6 bases). With 3 bases removed from V and 0 bases from J, the gap between germline ends came to 13 bases. The CDR3 loop spans 15 amino acids. Germline CDR1 and CDR2: SQVTM and ANQGSEA.

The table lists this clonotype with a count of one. The CDR3 here is CASRLAGATFNEQFF. CDR3 in DNA: TGTGCCAGTAGGTTAGCGGGGGCTACCTTCAATGAGCAGTTCTTC. The genes are TRBV19 and TRBJ2-1; TRBD2 matches 9 bases. In germline, CDR1 is LNHDA, CDR2 SQIVND (reference sequence). Trimming cost V 6 bases and J 6 bases; bases outside gene matches: 9. The CDR3 has 15 residues.

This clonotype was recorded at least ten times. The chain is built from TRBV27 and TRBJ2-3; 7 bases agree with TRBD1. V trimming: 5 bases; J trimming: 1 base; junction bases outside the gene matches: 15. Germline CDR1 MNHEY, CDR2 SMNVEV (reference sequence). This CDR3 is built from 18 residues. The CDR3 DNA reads TGTGCCAGCAGTGACGGACAGGCAGCCAACCTCGGCACAGATACGCAGTATTTT. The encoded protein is CASSDGQAANLGTDTQYF.

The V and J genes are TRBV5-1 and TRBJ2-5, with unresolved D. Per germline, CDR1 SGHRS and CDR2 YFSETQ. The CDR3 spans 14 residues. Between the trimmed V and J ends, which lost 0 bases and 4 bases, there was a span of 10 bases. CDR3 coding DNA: TGCGCCAGCAGCTTGGATCAGGTCGGAGAGACCCAGTACTTC. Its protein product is CASSLDQVGETQYF.

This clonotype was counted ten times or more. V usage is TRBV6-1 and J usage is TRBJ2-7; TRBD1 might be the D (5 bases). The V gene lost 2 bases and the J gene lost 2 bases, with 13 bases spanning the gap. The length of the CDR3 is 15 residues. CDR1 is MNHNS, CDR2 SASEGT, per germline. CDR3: CASSERSGWAYEQYF. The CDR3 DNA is TGTGCCAGCAGTGAACGGTCAGGGTGGGCCTACGAGCAGTACTTC.

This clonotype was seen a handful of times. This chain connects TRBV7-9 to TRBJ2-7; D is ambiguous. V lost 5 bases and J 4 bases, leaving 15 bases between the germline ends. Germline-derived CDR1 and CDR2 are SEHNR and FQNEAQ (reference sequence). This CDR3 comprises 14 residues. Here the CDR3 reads CASSATVEEYEQYF. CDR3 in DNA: TGTGCCAGCAGCGCAACGGTTGAAGAGTACGAGCAGTACTTC. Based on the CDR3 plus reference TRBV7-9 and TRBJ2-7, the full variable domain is DTGVSQNPRHKITKRGQNVTFRCDPISEHNRLYWYRQTLGQGPEFLTYFQNEAQLEKSRLLSDRFSAERPKGSFSTLEIQRTEQGDSAMYLCASSATVEEYEQYFGPGTRLTVT.

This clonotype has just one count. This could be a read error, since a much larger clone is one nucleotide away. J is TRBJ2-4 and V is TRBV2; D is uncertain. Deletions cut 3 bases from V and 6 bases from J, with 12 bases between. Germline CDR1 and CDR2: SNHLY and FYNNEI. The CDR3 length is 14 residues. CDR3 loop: CASSDWAVRNIQYF. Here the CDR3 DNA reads TGTGCCAGCAGTGATTGGGCAGTCAGAAACATTCAGTACTTC. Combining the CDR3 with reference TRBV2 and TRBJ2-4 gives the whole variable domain EPEVTQTPSHQVTQMGQEVILRCVPISNHLYFYWYRQILGQKVEFLVSFYNNEISEKSEIFDDQFSVERPDGSNFTLKIRSTKLEDSAMYFCASSDWAVRNIQYFGAGTRLSVL.